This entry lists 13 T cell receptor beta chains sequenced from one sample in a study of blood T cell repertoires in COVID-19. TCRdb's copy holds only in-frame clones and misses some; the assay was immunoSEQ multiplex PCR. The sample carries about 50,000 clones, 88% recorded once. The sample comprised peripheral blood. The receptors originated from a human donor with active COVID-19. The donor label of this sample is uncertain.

The CDR3 nucleotides read TGTGCCAGCAGGCCTCAGGGAAATTCACCCCTCCACTTT. Translated: CASRPQGNSPLHF. The V call is TRBV19, the J call TRBJ1-6; D possibly corresponds to TRBD1 (5 bases). Germline V CDR1 and CDR2: LNHDA, SQIVND (reference sequence). There are 13 residues in the CDR3. V shed 9 bases and J shed 7 bases, with 13 bases lying between them.

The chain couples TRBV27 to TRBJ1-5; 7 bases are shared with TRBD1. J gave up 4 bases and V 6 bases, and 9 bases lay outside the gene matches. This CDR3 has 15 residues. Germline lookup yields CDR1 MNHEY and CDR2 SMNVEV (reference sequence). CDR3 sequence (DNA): TGTGCCAGCAGGGCACAGGGGCCTGGGAATCAGCCCCAGCATTTT. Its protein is CASRAQGPGNQPQHF.

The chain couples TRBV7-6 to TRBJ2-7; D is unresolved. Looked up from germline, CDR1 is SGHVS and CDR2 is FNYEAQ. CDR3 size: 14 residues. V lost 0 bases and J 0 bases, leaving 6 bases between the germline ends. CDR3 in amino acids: CASSLAASSYEQYF. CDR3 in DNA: TGTGCCAGCAGCTTAGCGGCTAGCTCCTACGAGCAGTACTTC.

The CDR3 protein is CASSLGQGNEQYF. The CDR3 DNA reads as TGTGCCAGCAGCTTGGGACAGGGAAACGAGCAGTACTTC. V and J are TRBV11-3 and TRBJ2-7; TRBD1 agrees at 9 bases. Germline values: CDR1 SGHNT, CDR2 YENEEA. The CDR3 contains 13 residues. The junction had 2 bases not matched to a gene; V was cut back by 3 bases and J by 5 bases.

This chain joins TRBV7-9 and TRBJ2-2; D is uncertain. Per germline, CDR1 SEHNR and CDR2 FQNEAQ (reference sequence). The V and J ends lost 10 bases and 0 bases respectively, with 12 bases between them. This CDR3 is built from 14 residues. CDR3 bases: TGTGCCATAGACATCACCGCGAACACCGGGGAGCTGTTTTTT. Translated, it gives CAIDITANTGELFF.

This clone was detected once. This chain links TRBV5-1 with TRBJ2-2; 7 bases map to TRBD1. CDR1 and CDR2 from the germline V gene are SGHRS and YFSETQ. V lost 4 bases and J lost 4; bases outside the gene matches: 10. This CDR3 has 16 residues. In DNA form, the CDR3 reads TGCGCCAGCAGCCCGAGCCGACAGGGTAGCACCGGGGAGCTGTTTTTT. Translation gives CASSPSRQGSTGELFF.

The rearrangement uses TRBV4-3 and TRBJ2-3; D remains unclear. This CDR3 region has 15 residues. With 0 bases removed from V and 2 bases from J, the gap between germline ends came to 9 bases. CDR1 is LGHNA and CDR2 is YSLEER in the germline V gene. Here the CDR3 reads CASSQDSSATDTQYF. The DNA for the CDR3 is TGCGCCAGCAGCCAAGATTCGAGCGCCACAGATACGCAGTATTTT.

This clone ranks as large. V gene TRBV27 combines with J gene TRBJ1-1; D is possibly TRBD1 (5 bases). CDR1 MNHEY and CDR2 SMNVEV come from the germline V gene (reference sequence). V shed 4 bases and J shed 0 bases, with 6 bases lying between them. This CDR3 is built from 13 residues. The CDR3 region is CASSWGVNTEAFF. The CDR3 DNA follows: TGTGCCAGCAGTTGGGGGGTGAACACTGAAGCTTTCTTT.

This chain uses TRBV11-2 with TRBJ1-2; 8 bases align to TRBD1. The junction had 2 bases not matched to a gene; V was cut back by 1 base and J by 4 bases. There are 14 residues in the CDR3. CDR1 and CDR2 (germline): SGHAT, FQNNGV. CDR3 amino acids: CASSLGDRSYGYTF. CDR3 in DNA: TGTGCCAGCAGCTTAGGGGACAGGAGCTATGGCTACACCTTC. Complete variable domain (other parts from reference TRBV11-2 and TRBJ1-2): EAGVAQSPRYKIIEKRQSVAFWCNPISGHATLYWYQQILGQGPKLLIQFQNNGVVDDSQLPKDRFSAERLKGVDSTLKIQPAKLEDSAVYLCASSLGDRSYGYTFGSGTRLTVV.

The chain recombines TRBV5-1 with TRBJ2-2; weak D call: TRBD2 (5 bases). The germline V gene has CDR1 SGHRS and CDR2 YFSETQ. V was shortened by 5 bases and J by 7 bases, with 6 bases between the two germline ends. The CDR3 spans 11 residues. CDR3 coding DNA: TGCGCCAGCAGAGAGGGCGGGGAGCTGTTTTTT. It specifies CASREGGELFF.

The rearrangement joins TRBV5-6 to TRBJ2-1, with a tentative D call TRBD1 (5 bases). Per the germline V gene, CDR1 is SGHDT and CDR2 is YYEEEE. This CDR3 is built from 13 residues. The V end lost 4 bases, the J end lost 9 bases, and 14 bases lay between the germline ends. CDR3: CASSLPWGAEQFF. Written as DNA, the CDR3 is TGTGCCAGCAGCCTCCCGTGGGGCGCTGAGCAGTTCTTC. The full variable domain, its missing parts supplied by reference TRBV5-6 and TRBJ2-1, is DAGVTQSPTHLIKTRGQQVTLRCSPKSGHDTVSWYQQALGQGPQFIFQYYEEEERQRGNFPDRFSGHQFPNYSSELNVNALLLGDSALYLCASSLPWGAEQFFGPGTRLTVL.

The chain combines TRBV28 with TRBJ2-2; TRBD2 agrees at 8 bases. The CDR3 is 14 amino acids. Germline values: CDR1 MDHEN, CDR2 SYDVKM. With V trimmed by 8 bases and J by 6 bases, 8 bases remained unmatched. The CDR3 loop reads CASSGGVVPGELFF. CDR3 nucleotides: TGTGCCAGCTCGGGAGGGGTAGTCCCCGGGGAGCTGTTTTTT.

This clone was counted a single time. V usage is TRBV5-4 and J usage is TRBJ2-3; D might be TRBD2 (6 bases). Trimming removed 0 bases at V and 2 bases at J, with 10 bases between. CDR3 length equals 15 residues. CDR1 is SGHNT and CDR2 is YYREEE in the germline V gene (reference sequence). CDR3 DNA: TGTGCCAGCAGCTTGGCCGGGGGTTACACAGATACGCAGTATTTT. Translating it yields CASSLAGGYTDTQYF.